This T cell receptor (beta chain) was sequenced for a study of shared clonotypes between healthy human individuals. In the study overall: There were three CD4 naive, three CD4 memory, two CD8 naive and one CD8 memory plates per donor. General study findings and limits: Estimated clonotype richness was generally higher in naive than memory subsets. Shared clonotypes: roughly 4.7% naive CD4, around 3.4% naive CD8, about 2.4% memory CD4, 0.4% memory CD8.

Only in-frame clones appear in the TCRdb table, and some are missing; sequencing was by immunoSEQ multiplex PCR. The sample yields fewer than 1.8 million clones, about 98.5% seen once. This CDR3 has 16 amino acids. Germline V CDR1 and CDR2: SGHDT, YYEEEE. Trimming took 2 bases from V and 0 from J, leaving 15 bases between them. As regards this clone: Its specificity is not known.

Within Nashville, Tennessee resided all donors, each a Caucasian adult. The chain employs TRBV5-6 and TRBJ2-7; D unclear. The sequence was collected from a young man in good health. The sample comprised naive CD4+ T cells sorted from blood. Described subset: CD45RA+ positively selected. The CDR3 protein is CASSLGPPGFSYEQYF. Here the CDR3 DNA reads TGTGCCAGCAGCTTAGGACCGCCCGGCTTCTCCTACGAGCAGTACTTC.